This T cell receptor (beta chain) was captured by sequencing in a study of shared clonotypes between healthy human individuals. Findings of the study overall: Researchers sampled only blood; tissue repertoires likely differ. Sorted-subset sequencing was shown by rarefaction to be incomplete despite large depth.

As concerns this clone: Its antigen is currently unknown.

TCRdb's table, derived via immunoSEQ multiplex PCR, lists solely in-frame clones and lacks some. The table lists around 1.9 million clones, about 93% of them singletons. Positively selected for CCR7, the CD45RO-negative cells used as naive CD8 cells excluded terminally differentiated effector memory CD45RA+ cells. Sequencing was performed on naive CD8+ T cells from PBMCs. This sequence was found in a man younger than 35 in good health. Some clones in this sample may be carry-over from other donors' samples.

The CDR3 reads CASSLRADTTYEQYF. The CDR3 DNA follows: TGTGCCAGCAGTTTACGAGCGGACACGACCTACGAGCAGTACTTC. This chain joins TRBV27 and TRBJ2-7; D might be TRBD1 or TRBD2, each matching 5 bases. V was pared by 2 bases and J by 2 bases, with 13 bases between. From germline, CDR1 is MNHEY and CDR2 SMNVEV (reference sequence). The CDR3 extends over 15 amino acids.